Presented here are 23 T cell receptor beta chains from one specimen sequenced in a study of blood T cell repertoires in COVID-19. TCRdb keeps only in-frame clones here, not all; method: immunoSEQ multiplex PCR. The table includes 90,000 to 110,000 clones, around 80% detected once. Sequencing was carried out using peripheral blood. Every receptor here comes from a woman of 80 years or more with active or convalescent COVID-19.

This chain joins TRBV19 and TRBJ2-1; 7 bases are shared with TRBD2. The length of the CDR3 is 15 residues. In germline, CDR1 is LNHDA, CDR2 SQIVND (reference sequence). J lost 5 bases, V lost 2 bases, and 6 bases had no gene match. Here the CDR3 reads CASSISSGTNNEQFF. The CDR3 DNA sequence: TGTGCCAGTAGTATATCGAGCGGGACCAACAATGAGCAGTTCTTC.

For the CDR3, the DNA is TGTGCCGGACCTGGGGGGTCTACCCGCTACTACAATGAGCAGTTCTTC. Protein product: CAGPGGSTRYYNEQFF. J is TRBJ2-1 and V is TRBV9, with D perhaps matching TRBD2 (6 bases). The CDR3 totals 16 residues. Between the trimmed V and J ends, which lost 10 bases and 3 bases, there was a span of 23 bases. Germline-derived CDR1 and CDR2 are SGDLS and YYNGEE.

V usage is TRBV5-1 and J usage is TRBJ2-7, with 9 bases lining up with TRBD1. The V gene's germline CDR1 is SGHRS and CDR2 YFSETQ. With V trimmed by 4 bases and J by 6 bases, 8 bases remained unmatched. The CDR3 is 14 amino acids. The CDR3 bases are TGCGCCAGCAGCGAATGGGACAGGGCCCGCGAGCAGTACTTC. It translates to CASSEWDRAREQYF. Filled out from reference TRBV5-1 and TRBJ2-7, the complete variable domain reads KAGVTQTPRYLIKTRGQQVTLSCSPISGHRSVSWYQQTPGQGLQFLFEYFSETQRNKGNFPGRFSGRQFSNSRSEMNVSTLELGDSALYLCASSEWDRAREQYFGPGTRLTVT.

The J gene is TRBJ1-1, the V gene TRBV15; D call uncertain. CDR3 length equals 12 residues. Germline V gene sequence: CDR1 LNHNV, CDR2 YYDKDF (reference sequence). With 3 bases removed from V and 4 bases from J, the gap between germline ends came to 6 bases. DNA for the CDR3: TGTGCCACCAGCAGCGGTAGCACTGAAGCTTTCTTT. Translating gives CATSSGSTEAFF.

The chain joins TRBV12-5 to TRBJ2-3; 8 bases map to TRBD1. Trimming cost V 6 bases and J 0 bases; bases outside gene matches: 11. Germline CDR1 reads LGHNT; CDR2 reads FRNRAP. The CDR3 contains 17 residues. The CDR3 DNA reads TGTGCTAGTGGCTCACCGACAGGGGCCACTAGCACAGATACGCAGTATTTT. Translating gives CASGSPTGATSTDTQYF. Variable domain in full (rest from reference TRBV12-5 and TRBJ2-3): DARVTQTPRHKVTEMGQEVTMRCQPILGHNTVFWYRQTMMQGLELLAYFRNRAPLDDSGMPKDRFSAEMPDATLATLKIQPSEPRDSAVYFCASGSPTGATSTDTQYFGPGTRLTVL.

The chain links TRBV2 to TRBJ1-4, with TRBD1 matching over 8 bases. The CDR3 contains 14 residues. With 2 bases clipped from V and 7 bases from J, the junction kept 3 bases outside the gene matches. Germline V gene sequence: CDR1 SNHLY, CDR2 FYNNEI. The CDR3: CASSEQGAREKLFF. CDR3 bases: TGTGCCAGCAGTGAACAGGGGGCGCGTGAAAAACTGTTTTTT.

This CDR3 is CASSQVFGRGTIEQFF. In DNA, the CDR3 is TGTGCCAGCAGCCAAGTTTTCGGCAGGGGGACAATTGAGCAGTTCTTC. The gene calls are TRBV3-1 (or the pseudogene TRBV3-2) and TRBJ2-1; 7 bases are a match to TRBD1. Germline V gene sequence: CDR1 LGHDT, CDR2 YNNKEL (reference sequence). This CDR3 comprises 16 residues. Trimming cost V 1 base and J 9 bases; bases outside gene matches: 12.

V and J are TRBV28 and TRBJ1-2; 8 bases are a match to TRBD1. Germline CDR1 MDHEN, CDR2 SYDVKM. The V segment lost 8 bases and the J segment 5 bases; nucleotides outside the gene matches: 7. The CDR3 is 13 residues long. In nucleotides, the CDR3 is TGTGCCAGCTTTGACAGGGGAATTTATGGCTACACCTTC. Translation: CASFDRGIYGYTF.

The chain joins TRBV6-5 to TRBJ1-2, with D tentatively TRBD1 (6 bases). Between the trimmed V and J ends, which lost 6 bases and 4 bases, there was a span of 18 bases. The CDR3 contains 15 residues. Germline assignment: CDR1 MNHEY and CDR2 SVGAGI. DNA of the CDR3: TGTGCCAGCAGCCTTACTGTGGGACAAAGCTATGGCTACACCTTC. Its protein product is CASSLTVGQSYGYTF.

Here the CDR3 reads CASSALQYF. CDR3 sequence (DNA): TGTGCCAGCAGCGCCCTACAGTACTTC. The chain carries TRBV9 and TRBJ2-7; D unclear. V lost 3 bases and J 10 bases, leaving 5 bases between the germline ends. CDR1 is SGDLS and CDR2 is YYNGEE in the germline V gene. The CDR3 extends over 9 amino acids.

V usage is TRBV5-1 and J usage is TRBJ1-1; D gene uncertain. Germline CDR1 reads SGHRS; CDR2 reads YFSETQ. This CDR3 has 14 residues. The germline V and J ends were trimmed by 0 bases and 6 bases, with 12 bases remaining between them. The CDR3 sequence is CASSLGAPSAEAFF. CDR3 bases: TGCGCCAGCAGCTTGGGAGCACCTTCGGCTGAAGCTTTCTTT.

This clone has a handful of counts. V and J are TRBV11-3 and TRBJ1-1; D not resolved. V was cut by 8 bases and J by 7 bases, with 5 bases left in between. Germline V CDR1 and CDR2: SGHNT, YENEEA. There are 9 residues in the CDR3. The CDR3 nucleotides read TGTGCCAGCGAGATTGAAGCTTTCTTT. Translating it yields CASEIEAFF.

V gene TRBV5-1 combines with J gene TRBJ2-7, with 13 bases lining up with TRBD2. Looked up from germline, CDR1 is SGHRS and CDR2 is YFSETQ. CDR3 length equals 15 residues. Unmatched junction bases numbered 11, after V lost 4 bases and J lost 10 bases. For the CDR3, the DNA is TGCGCCAGCAGCCCTAACGGACTAGCGGGAGAGCGACAGTACTTC. It yields the protein CASSPNGLAGERQYF.

This CDR3 is CARSCGSWDTGELFF. In nucleotides, the CDR3 is TGTGCCAGATCCTGCGGGAGTTGGGACACCGGGGAGCTGTTTTTT. J is TRBJ2-2 and V is TRBV27; the match to TRBD2 covers 7 bases. The ends lost 9 bases at V and 3 bases at J; junction bases unmatched: 10. Germline loops: CDR1 MNHEY, CDR2 SMNVEV (reference sequence). The CDR3 totals 15 residues.

This clone has only one observation. CDR3 nucleotides: TGTGCCAGCAGCCCAATAGCGGGAGCCACCGGGGAGCTGTTTTTT. Encoded protein: CASSPIAGATGELFF. V and J are TRBV9 and TRBJ2-2; TRBD2 aligns across 9 bases. In germline, CDR1 is SGDLS, CDR2 YYNGEE. The CDR3 has 15 residues. The trim removed 4 bases at V and 4 bases at J, leaving 5 bases unmatched.

The V call is TRBV5-4, the J call TRBJ1-2; a weak D match, TRBD1 (6 bases). In germline, CDR1 is SGHNT, CDR2 YYREEE (reference sequence). The V and J ends lost 1 base and 2 bases respectively, with 6 bases between them. The CDR3 runs 13 residues. The CDR3: CASSLQGNYGYTF. In nucleotides, the CDR3 is TGTGCCAGCAGCTTGCAGGGGAACTATGGCTACACCTTC.

The chain is built from TRBV6-1 and TRBJ2-1; tentative D call: TRBD2 (6 bases). The germline V and J ends were trimmed by 2 bases and 15 bases, with 17 bases remaining between them. The CDR3 spans 13 residues. Germline V CDR1 and CDR2: MNHNS, SASEGT. CDR3 in amino acids: CASSEFPGGTSFF. CDR3 bases: TGTGCCAGCAGTGAATTCCCAGGTGGGACTTCGTTCTTC.

The rearrangement uses TRBV29-1 and TRBJ1-1; D is unresolved. The CDR3 contains 12 residues. Germline loops: CDR1 SQVTM, CDR2 ANQGSEA. V was trimmed by 4 bases and J by 1 base, leaving 7 bases between them. The CDR3 loop reads CSVGGRNTEAFF. The CDR3 DNA follows: TGCAGCGTTGGTGGGAGGAACACTGAAGCTTTCTTT. The full variable domain, in which reference TRBV29-1 and TRBJ1-1 provide the parts outside the CDR3, is SAVISQKPSRDICQRGTSLTIQCQVDSQVTMMFWYRQQPGQSLTLIATANQGSEATYESGFVIDKFPISRPNLTFSTLTVSNMSPEDSSIYLCSVGGRNTEAFFGQGTRLTVV.

The chain employs TRBV7-3 and TRBJ2-1, with 8 bases aligning to TRBD2. The germline V gene encodes CDR1 SGHTA and CDR2 FQGTGA. The CDR3 consists of 17 residues. The J segment lost 7 bases and the V segment lost 3 bases, leaving 14 bases of the junction unmatched. The CDR3 spells CASSLGPGRAQGNEQFF. The CDR3 nucleotides are TGTGCCAGCAGCTTGGGGCCCGGGAGGGCCCAGGGGAATGAGCAGTTCTTC.

Remarks on this clone: This sample also contains other DNA sequences that code for the same CDR3. This chain links TRBV19 with TRBJ2-1; D is undetermined. Germline V gene lookup returns CDR1 LNHDA and CDR2 SQIVND (reference sequence). V was clipped by 1 base and J by 6 bases, with 7 bases between them. The CDR3 has 13 residues. This chain's CDR3 is CASSIGALNEQFF. For the CDR3, the DNA is TGTGCCAGTAGTATAGGGGCTCTCAATGAGCAGTTCTTC.

This clone has a handful of counts. J is TRBJ1-1 and V is TRBV7-2, with unresolved D. Germline lookup yields CDR1 SGHTA and CDR2 FQGNSA. This CDR3 comprises 12 residues. V lost 5 bases and J lost 7, with 11 bases in between. Written as DNA, the CDR3 is TGTGCCAGCAGCCAGAGGCGGTTTGAAGCTTTCTTT. Encoded protein: CASSQRRFEAFF. Looking up the rest from reference TRBV7-2 and TRBJ1-1 gives the full variable domain: GAGVSQSPSNKVTEKGKDVELRCDPISGHTALYWYRQSLGQGLEFLIYFQGNSAPDKSGLPSDRFSAERTGGSVSTLTIQRTQQEDSAVYLCASSQRRFEAFFGQGTRLTVV.

This rearrangement joins TRBV27 to TRBJ2-1; possibly TRBD2 for D (6 bases). The germline V gene has CDR1 MNHEY and CDR2 SMNVEV (reference sequence). CDR3 size: 14 residues. Trimming stripped 9 bases from V and 7 bases from J, with 19 bases between. CDR3 loop: CASHGSHLVNEQFF. In nucleotides, the CDR3 is TGTGCCAGTCACGGGAGCCACTTGGTGAATGAGCAGTTCTTC.

The table lists this clone with a few counts. This chain joins TRBV28 and TRBJ2-7; 7 nucleotides agree with TRBD2. Losses at the gene ends were 3 bases for V and 7 bases for J; bases not matched to a gene: 6. The CDR3 is 13 residues long. Germline CDR1 and CDR2: MDHEN and SYDVKM. Here the CDR3 DNA reads TGTGCCAGCAGTTTCCCACTAGCGTCTGAGCAGTACTTC. Encoded protein: CASSFPLASEQYF.